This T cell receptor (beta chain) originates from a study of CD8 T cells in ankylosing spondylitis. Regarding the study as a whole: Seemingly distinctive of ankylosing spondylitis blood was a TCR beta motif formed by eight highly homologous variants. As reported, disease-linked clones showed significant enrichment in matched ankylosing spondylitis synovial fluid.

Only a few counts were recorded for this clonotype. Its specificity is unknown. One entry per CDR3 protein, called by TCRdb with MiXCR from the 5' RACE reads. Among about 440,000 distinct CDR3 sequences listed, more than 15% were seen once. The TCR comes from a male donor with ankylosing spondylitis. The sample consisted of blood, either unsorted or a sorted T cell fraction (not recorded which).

As DNA, the CDR3 is TGTGCCAGCAGCTTGCAGACAGGGGCCAGGGGTTTCTTT. Its translation: CASSLQTGARGFF. The chain joins TRBV14 to TRBJ1-1; 8 nucleotides agree with TRBD1. The germline CDR1 and CDR2 sequences are SGHDN and FVKESK. The CDR3 covers 13 residues. V lost 5 bases, J lost 13 bases, and 12 bases stayed unmatched.